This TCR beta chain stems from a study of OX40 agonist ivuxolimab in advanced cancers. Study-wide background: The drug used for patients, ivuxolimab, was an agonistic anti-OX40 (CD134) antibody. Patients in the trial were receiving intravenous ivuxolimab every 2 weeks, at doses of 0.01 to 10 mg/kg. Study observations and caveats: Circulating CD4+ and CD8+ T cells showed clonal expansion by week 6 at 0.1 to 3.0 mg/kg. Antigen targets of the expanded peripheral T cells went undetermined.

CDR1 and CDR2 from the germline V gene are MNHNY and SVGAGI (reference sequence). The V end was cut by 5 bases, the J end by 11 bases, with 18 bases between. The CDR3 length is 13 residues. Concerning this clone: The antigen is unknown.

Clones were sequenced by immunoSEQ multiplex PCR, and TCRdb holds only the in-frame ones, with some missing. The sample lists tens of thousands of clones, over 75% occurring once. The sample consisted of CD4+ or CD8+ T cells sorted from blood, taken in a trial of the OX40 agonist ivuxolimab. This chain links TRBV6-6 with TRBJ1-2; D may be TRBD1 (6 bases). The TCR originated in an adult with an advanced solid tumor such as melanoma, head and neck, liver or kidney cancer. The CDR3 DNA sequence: TGTGCCAGCAGTAACACCGGGGACACCAAATACACCTTC. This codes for CASSNTGDTKYTF.